The 21 T cell receptor beta chains presented below share a single source sample, sequenced in a study of T cells in Graves' hyperthyroidism and ophthalmopathy. Researchers took RNA transcripts and amplified the TCR beta CDR3 regions from them. With the HTBI primer set, the TCR CDR3 went through a first round of RT-PCR. Each CDR3 protein is one row after TCRdb ran MiXCR on the multiplex PCR reads. The sample lists about 400,000 distinct CDR3 sequences; roughly 14% were seen once. Sequencing was carried out using blood. The receptors were sampled from a young woman with Graves' hyperthyroidism.

The rearrangement uses TRBV12-3 or TRBV12-4 and TRBJ1-2; 7 bases fit TRBD1. The CDR3 has 17 residues. The trim removed 2 bases at V and 6 bases at J, leaving 15 bases unmatched. The CDR3 DNA sequence: TGTGCCAGCAGTTTATTTCTAGGGGGCGAGAACAACCATGGCTACACCTTC. Amino acid sequence: CASSLFLGGENNHGYTF.

This clonotype was recorded at least ten times. The chain uses TRBV7-9 and TRBJ2-1; 7 nucleotides agree with TRBD2. This CDR3 region has 16 residues. Germline assignment: CDR1 SEHNR and CDR2 FQNEAQ (reference sequence). After removal of 2 bases from V and 0 bases from J, the junction contained 4 bases not matched to a gene. The CDR3, as DNA: TGTGCCAGCAGCTTATTCCTAGCGGCCTCCTACAATGAGCAGTTCTTC. Its protein product is CASSLFLAASYNEQFF.

This clonotype was observed at least ten times. CDR3 sequence: CASSLVLAGRPQGQYF. CDR3 nucleotides: TGTGCCAGCAGTTTGGTCCTAGCGGGAAGGCCCCAGGGGCAGTACTTC. The chain is built from TRBV28 and TRBJ2-7, with 9 bases matching TRBD2. The CDR3 runs to 16 residues. V was clipped by 3 bases and J by 9 bases; unmatched bases: 15. CDR1 and CDR2 (germline): MDHEN, SYDVKM.

This chain joins TRBV13 and TRBJ2-7; the D call may be TRBD1 or TRBD2 (5 bases each). Germline CDR1 is PRHDT and CDR2 is FYEKMQ (reference sequence). Between the trimmed V and J ends, which lost 5 bases and 7 bases, there was a span of 15 bases. The CDR3 loop spans 13 amino acids. The CDR3 sequence: CASSALGTREQYF. DNA for the CDR3: TGTGCCAGCAGCGCCTTGGGGACGCGGGAGCAGTACTTC.

This clonotype occurred a few times. The chain has TRBV27 and TRBJ2-3; D ambiguous. The CDR3 is 16 amino acids. In germline, CDR1 is MNHEY, CDR2 SMNVEV (reference sequence). The ends were cut back, 6 bases at V and 0 bases at J, with 16 bases in the middle. CDR3 bases: TGTGCCAGCAGCCGAGACTTGTTAGGTAGCACAGATACGCAGTATTTT. It encodes CASSRDLLGSTDTQYF.

This clonotype has at least ten counts. This rearrangement joins TRBV7-2 to TRBJ2-7, with TRBD1 matching 8 bases. With V trimmed by 4 bases and J by 5 bases, 7 bases remained unmatched. CDR3 size: 14 residues. Looked up from germline, CDR1 is SGHTA and CDR2 is FQGNSA. The CDR3 protein is CASSSTTGGHEQYF. CDR3 nucleotide sequence: TGTGCCAGCAGCTCAACAACAGGGGGTCACGAGCAGTACTTC.

A note on this clonotype: The junction departs from the called germline gene at one end, perhaps through a read error. The chain links TRBV7-2 to TRBJ1-1, with D uncertain. This CDR3 comprises 13 residues. Germline V lookup: CDR1 SGHTA, CDR2 FQGNSA. CDR3 sequence reads: CASNLGLNTEAFF. DNA of the CDR3: TGTGCCAGCAACTTAGGCCTTAACACTGAAGCTTTCTTT.

The sample holds many counts of this clonotype. This chain joins TRBV6-1 and TRBJ2-3; 12 bases are a match to TRBD2. Germline trimming cut 9 bases from V and 5 bases from J; bases unmatched to any gene: 15. The CDR3 loop spans 17 amino acids. The germline gives CDR1 MNHNS, CDR2 SASEGT. The CDR3 nucleotides read TGTGCCAGTGGGGGGACTAGCGGGCCTGGGGGTGTAGATACGCAGTATTTT. As protein: CASGGTSGPGGVDTQYF.

This clonotype occurred a few times. The V and J genes are TRBV6-4 and TRBJ2-7; 15 nucleotides line up with TRBD2. The CDR3 extends over 16 amino acids. Germline assignment: CDR1 MRHNA and CDR2 SNTAGT. With 7 bases clipped from V and 4 bases from J, the junction kept 8 bases outside the gene matches. CDR3 in DNA: TGTGCCAGCACCAGTGGACTAGCGGGGGGGCCTTACGAGCAGTACTTC. It is translated as CASTSGLAGGPYEQYF.

The chain couples TRBV9 to TRBJ2-1; 9 bases are a match to TRBD2. J gave up 0 bases and V 4 bases, and 8 bases lay outside the gene matches. The CDR3 sequence is 17 residues long. Per the germline V gene, CDR1 is SGDLS and CDR2 is YYNGEE. The CDR3 spells CASSSLAGVSSYNEQFF. As DNA, the CDR3 is TGTGCCAGCAGCTCTTTAGCGGGGGTTAGCTCCTACAATGAGCAGTTCTTC.

As to this clonotype: This CDR3 is missing its conserved last phenylalanine or tryptophan, likely due to a read error. The rearrangement joins TRBV5-1 to TRBJ2-3; the D gene is possibly TRBD2 (6 bases). Deletions cut 9 bases from V and 0 bases from J, with 14 bases between. Germline V gene data show CDR1 as SGHRS and CDR2 as YFSETQ. The CDR3 has 14 residues. The CDR3: CATSLGTSTDTQYC. In DNA, the CDR3 is TGCGCCACCTCATTGGGGACTAGCACAGATACGCAGTATTGT.

This clonotype was found many times. This chain joins TRBV28 and TRBJ2-1, with a possible D match to TRBD1 (5 bases). The V end lost 5 bases, the J end lost 4 bases, and 12 bases lay between the germline ends. CDR3 length: 14 amino acids. Germline-derived CDR1 and CDR2 are MDHEN and SYDVKM. The CDR3 region is CASSVTAPYNEQFF. CDR3 DNA sequence: TGTGCCAGCAGTGTGACAGCGCCTTACAATGAGCAGTTCTTC. The whole variable domain, filled in from reference TRBV28 and TRBJ2-1, reads DVKVTQSSRYLVKRTGEKVFLECVQDMDHENMFWYRQDPGLGLRLIYFSYDVKMKEKGDIPEGYSVSREKKERFSLILESASTNQTSMYLCASSVTAPYNEQFFGPGTRLTVL.

In its sample, this clonotype was seen many times. CDR3 sequence: CASSFPGGFYGYTF. DNA of the CDR3: TGTGCCAGCAGTTTCCCCGGGGGTTTCTATGGCTACACCTTC. The chain recombines TRBV12-3 or TRBV12-4 with TRBJ1-2; tentative D call: TRBD1 (5 bases). The CDR3 length is 14 residues. V lost 3 bases and J lost 4, with 12 bases in between.

This clonotype has only a few counts. The chain recombines TRBV7-9 with TRBJ2-2; maybe TRBD2 (6 bases). This CDR3 comprises 19 residues. Between the trimmed V and J ends, which lost 5 bases and 2 bases, there was a span of 24 bases. From germline, CDR1 is SEHNR and CDR2 FQNEAQ (reference sequence). The CDR3 bases are TGTGCCAGCAGCGACTCAAGGAGGGGCCTTTTCTTAAACACCGGGGAGCTGTTTTTT. Translating it yields CASSDSRRGLFLNTGELFF.

The sample holds many counts of this clonotype. Here the CDR3 reads CASSQYRGAVVQPQHF. The CDR3 region has the DNA TGTGCCAGCAGTCAATACAGGGGCGCGGTGGTTCAGCCCCAGCATTTT. The rearrangement uses TRBV12-3 or TRBV12-4 and TRBJ1-5; TRBD1 aligns across 7 bases. The J segment lost 6 bases and the V segment lost 5 bases, leaving 13 bases of the junction unmatched. The CDR3 is 16 amino acids.

There are a few counts of this clonotype. The V and J genes are TRBV6-1 and TRBJ2-6, with D possibly being TRBD1 or TRBD2 (6 bases each). Trimming removed 6 bases at V and 2 bases at J, with 11 bases between. Germline CDR1 MNHNS, CDR2 SASEGT. The CDR3 is 15 residues long. CDR3 amino acids: CASRRGVAGANVLTF. CDR3 sequence (DNA): TGTGCCAGCAGGAGGGGGGTGGCTGGGGCCAACGTCCTGACTTTC.

There are many counts of this clonotype. The chain combines TRBV2 with TRBJ1-5, with D uncertain. CDR3 size: 13 residues. Per germline, CDR1 SNHLY and CDR2 FYNNEI. Trimming removed 5 bases at V and 7 bases at J, with 12 bases between. Here the CDR3 DNA reads TGTGCCAGCAGTCTATGGGTGGACCAGCCCCAGCATTTT. Its translation is CASSLWVDQPQHF.

This clonotype was observed a few times. This chain uses TRBV4-1 with TRBJ1-1; D remains unclear. V lost 0 bases and J lost 8, with 7 bases in between. The CDR3 consists of 12 residues. Germline V gene data show CDR1 as MGHRA and CDR2 as YSYEKL. The CDR3 is CASSQEMREAFF. In DNA form, the CDR3 reads TGCGCCAGCAGCCAAGAGATGAGGGAAGCTTTCTTT.

The chain carries TRBV28 and TRBJ1-2, with 8 bases lining up with TRBD1. This CDR3 has 14 residues. After removal of 6 bases from V and 7 bases from J, the junction contained 10 bases not matched to a gene. Germline lookup yields CDR1 MDHEN and CDR2 SYDVKM. CDR3 coding DNA: TGTGCCAGCAGATCCTACCAGGGGGCGCTTGGCTACACCTTC. It is translated as CASRSYQGALGYTF.

This clonotype was counted a few times. The rearrangement links TRBV28 to TRBJ2-3; D remains unclear. Per germline, CDR1 MDHEN and CDR2 SYDVKM. CDR3 length equals 15 residues. V lost 5 bases and J 0 bases, leaving 12 bases between the germline ends. CDR3 in amino acids: CASSRRARSTDTQYF. In DNA form, the CDR3 reads TGTGCCAGCAGTCGTAGAGCCCGGAGCACAGATACGCAGTATTTT.

This clonotype was found many times. J is TRBJ1-1 and V is TRBV7-8; D gene ambiguous. Trimming stripped 4 bases from V and 5 bases from J, with 20 bases between. Germline V lookup: CDR1 SGHVS, CDR2 FQNEAQ. This CDR3 contains 16 residues. CDR3 region: CASSSIGGSSGTEAFF. CDR3 coding DNA: TGTGCCAGCAGCTCGATCGGAGGGTCCTCGGGGACTGAAGCTTTCTTT.